This T cell receptor (beta chain) was captured in a study of early T cells in non-severe SARS-CoV-2 infection. Study summary: Investigators sequenced bulk RNA drawn from unsorted whole blood, and chains remained unpaired. Findings and limits, study-wide: VDJdb matching, biased toward anti-spike CD8 responses, missed private and CD4 specificities.

This CDR3 contains 14 residues. CDR1 is SQVTM and CDR2 is ANQGSEA in the germline V gene. J gave up 1 base and V 8 bases, and 9 bases lay outside the gene matches. This clonotype occurred many times. Its antigen remains unidentified. Tagging with unique molecular identifiers was applied to individual cDNA molecules. TCRdb reprocessed the 5' RACE reads with MiXCR, giving one entry per CDR3 protein. The table shows about 37,000 distinct CDR3 sequences, with almost 5.5% occurring only once. The chain is built from TRBV29-1 and TRBJ2-5; the match to TRBD2 covers 8 bases. This sequence originates from an adult who was a healthcare worker with PCR-confirmed SARS-CoV-2 infection or an uninfected control (not recorded which). This specimen was whole blood, taken at baseline. The CDR3 DNA sequence: TGCAGCTCCCGACTAGCGAAATCCCAAGAGACCCAGTACTTC. Translating it yields CSSRLAKSQETQYF. Full variable domain (missing parts from reference TRBV29-1 and TRBJ2-5): SAVISQKPSRDICQRGTSLTIQCQVDSQVTMMFWYRQQPGQSLTLIATANQGSEATYESGFVIDKFPISRPNLTFSTLTVSNMSPEDSSIYLCSSRLAKSQETQYFGPGTRLLVL.